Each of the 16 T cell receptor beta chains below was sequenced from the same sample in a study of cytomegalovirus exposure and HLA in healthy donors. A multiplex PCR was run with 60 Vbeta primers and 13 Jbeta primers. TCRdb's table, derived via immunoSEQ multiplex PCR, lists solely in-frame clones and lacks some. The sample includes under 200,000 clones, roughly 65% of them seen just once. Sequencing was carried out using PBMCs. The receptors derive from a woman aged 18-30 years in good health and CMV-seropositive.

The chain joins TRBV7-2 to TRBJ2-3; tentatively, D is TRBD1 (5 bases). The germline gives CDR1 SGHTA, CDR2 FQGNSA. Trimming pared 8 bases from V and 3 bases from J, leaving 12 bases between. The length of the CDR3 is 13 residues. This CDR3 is CASESRGTDTQYF. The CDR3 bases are TGTGCCAGCGAAAGTAGGGGTACAGATACGCAGTATTTT.

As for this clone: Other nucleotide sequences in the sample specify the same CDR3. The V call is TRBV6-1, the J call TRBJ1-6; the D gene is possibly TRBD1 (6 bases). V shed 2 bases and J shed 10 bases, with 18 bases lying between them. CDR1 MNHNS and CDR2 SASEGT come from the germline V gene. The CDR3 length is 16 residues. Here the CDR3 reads CASSEIAQGGNSPLHF. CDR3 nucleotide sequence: TGTGCCAGCAGTGAAATAGCACAGGGTGGGAACTCACCCCTCCACTTT.

The CDR3, as DNA: TGTGCCAGCAGTCCTAGGAGGACAGGGGCTCCGATGAACACTGAAGCTTTCTTT. It is translated as CASSPRRTGAPMNTEAFF. This chain connects TRBV27 to TRBJ1-1, with 9 bases aligning to TRBD1. Germline V gives CDR1 MNHEY, CDR2 SMNVEV (reference sequence). The CDR3 is 18 residues long. Unmatched junction bases numbered 13, after V lost 5 bases and J lost 0 bases.

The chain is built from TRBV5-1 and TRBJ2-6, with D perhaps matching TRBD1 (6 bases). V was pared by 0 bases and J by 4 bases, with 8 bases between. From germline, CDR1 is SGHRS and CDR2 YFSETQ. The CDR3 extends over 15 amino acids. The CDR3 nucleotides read TGCGCCAGCAGCTTGGGGGACACCGGGGCCAACGTCCTGACTTTC. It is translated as CASSLGDTGANVLTF.

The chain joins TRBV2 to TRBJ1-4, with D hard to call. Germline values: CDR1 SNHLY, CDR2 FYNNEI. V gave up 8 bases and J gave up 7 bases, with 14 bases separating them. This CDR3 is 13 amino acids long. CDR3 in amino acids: CASFERVVEKLFF. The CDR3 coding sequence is TGTGCCAGCTTTGAGAGGGTGGTTGAAAAACTGTTTTTT.

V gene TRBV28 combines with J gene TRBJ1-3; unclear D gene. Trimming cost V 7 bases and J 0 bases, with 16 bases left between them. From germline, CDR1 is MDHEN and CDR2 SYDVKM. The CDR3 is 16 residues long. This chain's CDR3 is CASIGSGVSSGNTIYF. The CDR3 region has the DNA TGTGCCAGCATCGGGTCCGGGGTTAGCTCTGGAAACACCATATATTTT.

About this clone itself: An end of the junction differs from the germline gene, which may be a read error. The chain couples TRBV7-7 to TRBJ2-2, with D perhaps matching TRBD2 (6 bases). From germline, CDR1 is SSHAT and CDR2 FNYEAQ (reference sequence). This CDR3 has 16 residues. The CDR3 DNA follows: TGTGCTAGCAGCTCTCCGACTAGGAGGCACACCGGGGAGCTGTTTTTT. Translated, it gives CASSSPTRRHTGELFF.

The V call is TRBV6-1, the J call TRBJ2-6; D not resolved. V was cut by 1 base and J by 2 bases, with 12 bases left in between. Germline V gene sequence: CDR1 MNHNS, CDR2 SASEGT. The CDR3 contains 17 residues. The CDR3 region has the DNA TGTGCCAGCAGTGAAGAGTCCTGGCAGGCTGGGGCCAACGTCCTGACTTTC. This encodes CASSEESWQAGANVLTF.

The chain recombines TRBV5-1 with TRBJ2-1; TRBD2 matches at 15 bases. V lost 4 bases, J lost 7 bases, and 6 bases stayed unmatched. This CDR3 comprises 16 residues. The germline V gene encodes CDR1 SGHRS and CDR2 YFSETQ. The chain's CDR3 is CASSPPGTSGGNEQFF. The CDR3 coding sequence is TGCGCCAGCAGCCCCCCCGGGACTAGCGGGGGGAATGAGCAGTTCTTC.

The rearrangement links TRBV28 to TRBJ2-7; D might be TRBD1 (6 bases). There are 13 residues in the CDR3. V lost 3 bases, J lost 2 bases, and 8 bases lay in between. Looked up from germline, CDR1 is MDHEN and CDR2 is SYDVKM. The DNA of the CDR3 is TGTGCCAGCAGTTTTTCAGGGGCCTACGAGCAGTACTTC. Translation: CASSFSGAYEQYF.

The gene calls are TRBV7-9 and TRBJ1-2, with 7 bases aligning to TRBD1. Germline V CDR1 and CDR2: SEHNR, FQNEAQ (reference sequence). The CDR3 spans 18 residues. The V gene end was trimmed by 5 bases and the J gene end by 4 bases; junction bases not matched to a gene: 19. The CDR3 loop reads CASSEKKGGKRGAYGYTF. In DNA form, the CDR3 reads TGTGCCAGCAGCGAAAAAAAAGGGGGCAAGAGGGGTGCCTATGGCTACACCTTC.

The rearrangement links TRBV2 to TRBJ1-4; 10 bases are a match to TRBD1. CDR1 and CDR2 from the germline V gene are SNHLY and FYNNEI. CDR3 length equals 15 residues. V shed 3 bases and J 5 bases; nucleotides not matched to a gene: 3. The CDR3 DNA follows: TGTGCCAGCAGTGAGGGACAGGGGAACAATGAAAAACTGTTTTTT. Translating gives CASSEGQGNNEKLFF.

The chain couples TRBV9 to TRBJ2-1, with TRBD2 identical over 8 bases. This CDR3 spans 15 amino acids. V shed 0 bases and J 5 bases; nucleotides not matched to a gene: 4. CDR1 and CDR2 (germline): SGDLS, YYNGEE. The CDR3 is CASSVAGGPNNEQFF. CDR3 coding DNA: TGTGCCAGCAGCGTAGCGGGAGGGCCAAACAATGAGCAGTTCTTC.

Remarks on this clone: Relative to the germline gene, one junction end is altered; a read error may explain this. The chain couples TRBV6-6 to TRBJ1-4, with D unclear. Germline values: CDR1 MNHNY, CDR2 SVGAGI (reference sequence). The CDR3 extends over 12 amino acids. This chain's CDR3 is CASSYPGEELFF. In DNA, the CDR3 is TGTGCCAGCAGTTATCCCGGTGAAGAACTGTTTTTT.

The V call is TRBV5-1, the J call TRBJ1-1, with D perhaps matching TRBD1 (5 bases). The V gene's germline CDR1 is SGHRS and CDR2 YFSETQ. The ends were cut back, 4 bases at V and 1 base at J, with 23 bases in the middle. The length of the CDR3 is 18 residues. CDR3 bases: TGCGCCAGCAGCATTTCATTTGTAGGGGTGGGAACGAACACTGAAGCTTTCTTT. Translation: CASSISFVGVGTNTEAFF. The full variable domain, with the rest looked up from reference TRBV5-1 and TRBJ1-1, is KAGVTQTPRYLIKTRGQQVTLSCSPISGHRSVSWYQQTPGQGLQFLFEYFSETQRNKGNFPGRFSGRQFSNSRSEMNVSTLELGDSALYLCASSISFVGVGTNTEAFFGQGTRLTVV.

CDR3: CASSYQNRRSYGYTF. In DNA form, the CDR3 reads TGTGCCAGCAGTTACCAAAACCGTCGTAGCTATGGCTACACCTTC. V is TRBV6-5 and J is TRBJ1-2; D not certain. The V end lost 2 bases, the J end lost 4 bases, and 14 bases lay between the germline ends. CDR1 and CDR2 (germline): MNHEY, SVGAGI. CDR3 size: 15 residues.